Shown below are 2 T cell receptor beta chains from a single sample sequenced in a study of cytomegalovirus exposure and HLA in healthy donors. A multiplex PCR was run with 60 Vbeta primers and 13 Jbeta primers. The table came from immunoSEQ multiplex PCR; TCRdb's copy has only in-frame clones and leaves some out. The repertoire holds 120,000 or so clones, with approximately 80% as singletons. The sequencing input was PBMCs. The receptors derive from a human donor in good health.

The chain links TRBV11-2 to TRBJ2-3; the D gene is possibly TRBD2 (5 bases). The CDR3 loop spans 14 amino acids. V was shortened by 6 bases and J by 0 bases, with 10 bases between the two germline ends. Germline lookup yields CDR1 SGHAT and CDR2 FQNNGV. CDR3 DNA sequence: TGTGCCAGCAGTCAGCGGACTAGCACAGATACGCAGTATTTT. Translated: CASSQRTSTDTQYF. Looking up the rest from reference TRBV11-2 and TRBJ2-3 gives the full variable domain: EAGVAQSPRYKIIEKRQSVAFWCNPISGHATLYWYQQILGQGPKLLIQFQNNGVVDDSQLPKDRFSAERLKGVDSTLKIQPAKLEDSAVYLCASSQRTSTDTQYFGPGTRLTVL.

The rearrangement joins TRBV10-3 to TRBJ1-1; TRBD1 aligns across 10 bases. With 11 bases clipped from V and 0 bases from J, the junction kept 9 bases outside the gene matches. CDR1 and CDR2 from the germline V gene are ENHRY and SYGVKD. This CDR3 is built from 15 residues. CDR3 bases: TGTGCCGCCACGGACAGGGGGGTCTTGAACACTGAAGCTTTCTTT. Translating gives CAATDRGVLNTEAFF.